The clone carrying this TCR beta chain was observed a few times. The germline gene is not matched at one end of the junction; a read error may be the cause. Germline CDR1 and CDR2: SEHNR and FQNEAQ (reference sequence). The CDR3 runs to 14 residues. This entry comes from a study of cytomegalovirus exposure and HLA in healthy donors. Both 60 Vbeta primers and 13 Jbeta primers went into the PCR. Here immunoSEQ multiplex PCR was the method, and the copy in TCRdb shows in-frame clones only, minus some. This sample has about 90,000 clones, with approximately 64% found just once. This TCR derives from a woman aged 45-60 years in good health and CMV-seropositive. The chain combines TRBV7-9 with TRBJ2-3; D remains unclear. The material sequenced was PBMCs. The CDR3 spells CSSSLTQSTDTQYF. The CDR3 nucleotides read TGTTCCAGCAGCTTAACCCAGAGCACAGATACGCAGTATTTT.